The T cell receptor (beta chain) described here comes from a study of blood T cell repertoires in COVID-19. At the level of the study: There were acute and convalescent COVID-19 samples, and they came from the United States, Italy and Spain.

V was pared by 0 bases and J by 4 bases, with 4 bases of the junction left unmatched. The CDR3 is 16 residues long. In germline, CDR1 is SEHNR, CDR2 FQNEAQ (reference sequence). Per the authors' pipeline: The authors estimated nucleated cell counts from reference gene primer amplification. Profiled with immunoSEQ multiplex PCR; TCRdb holds only in-frame clones, not every one. V and J calls and clone size follow that table, whereas D and trimming were derived from the DNA. The sample lists 150,000 to 200,000 clones, more than 75% occurring once. The sequencing input was peripheral blood. The source of this sequence is a human donor in a cohort sampled during active COVID-19. This rearrangement joins TRBV7-9 to TRBJ2-2; 8 nucleotides match TRBD1. CDR3 coding DNA: TGTGCCAGCAGCTTAGCTTTCGGACAGGGCACCGGGGAGCTGTTTTTT. This gives the protein CASSLAFGQGTGELFF.